This T cell receptor beta chain was identified during a study of T-cell reconstitution after alpha-beta-depleted transplantation in children. Findings and caveats of the study: T-cell numbers and diversity one year post-transplant derived largely from freshly generated T cells. Surviving recipient T cells and thymic progenitors accounted for the high day-60 TCRbeta diversity observed in some patients.

V was cut by 3 bases and J by 5 bases, with 11 bases left in between. The germline CDR1 and CDR2 sequences are MDHEN and SYDVKM. The CDR3 runs 13 residues. Unique molecular identifiers were incorporated when the TCRbeta library was constructed. Each CDR3 protein gets one entry after TCRdb re-called the PCR reads with MiXCR. The profile covers 300,000 to 400,000 distinct CDR3 sequences, with under 20% appearing a single time and approximately 44% taken by the ten largest. Ten or more counts support this clonotype. Its antigen is still unknown. V usage is TRBV28 and J usage is TRBJ2-7, with D perhaps TRBD1 (5 bases). The receptor was isolated from a male patient under 10 years old who had a stem cell transplant for acute lymphoblastic leukemia, so the T cells may come from the graft donor. The sample in question was PBMCs, mostly from graft donor cells, obtained 360 days after TCRalphabeta/CD19-depleted stem cell transplant. This CDR3 is CASSFSGKDEQYF. In DNA, the CDR3 is TGTGCCAGCAGTTTCTCAGGGAAAGACGAGCAGTACTTC.